A selection of T cell receptor beta chains follows, all from one sample in a study of molecular identifiers for immune sequencing clone quantification. TCRdb ran MiXCR on the PCR reads and lists one entry per CDR3 protein. The sample lists around 320,000 distinct CDR3 sequences, 24% occurring once. Sequencing was carried out using naive CD8+ T cells from blood, with Jurkat cell RNA spiked in. The receptors were gathered from a human donor in good health. Some libraries in this study had Jurkat cell RNA spiked in. CDR3s include the opening cysteine and the closing phenylalanine or tryptophan. Fields, in order: D gene, V gene, clone size, J gene, CDR3 protein, CDR3 DNA. A D gene is named only where the DNA matches it firmly. Not every row has a clone size; where given, it reads once, few, many or a size class.

.	TRBV19	.	TRBJ1-5	CASSTPSLDKDQPQHF	TGTGCCAGTAGTACCCCATCCCTGGATAAAGATCAGCCCCAGCATTTT
TRBD2	TRBV6-2/TRBV6-3	many	TRBJ2-3	CASSQTSGGTDTQYF	TGTGCCAGCAGCCAAACTAGCGGGGGCACAGATACGCAGTATTTT
.	TRBV12-5	many	TRBJ2-7	CASGLWTYEQYF	TGTGCTAGTGGTTTATGGACCTACGAGCAGTACTTC
TRBD1	TRBV5-1	many	TRBJ1-1	CASSWGQGMNTEAFF	TGCGCCAGCAGCTGGGGACAGGGGATGAACACTGAAGCTTTCTTT
.	TRBV7-6	few	TRBJ2-2	CASSLAVVPRGPVETGELFF	TGTGCCAGCAGCTTAGCGGTGGTTCCTAGAGGACCGGTAGAGACCGGGGAGCTGTTTTTT
.	TRBV4-1	few	TRBJ1-1	CASSQDSSGIGLVEAFF	TGCGCCAGCAGCCAAGATAGTTCGGGAATTGGGCTTGTCGAAGCTTTCTTT
TRBD1	TRBV29-1	few	TRBJ1-2	CSVKDRGYPVYGYTF	TGCAGCGTTAAGGACAGGGGATACCCGGTCTATGGCTACACCTTC
.	TRBV11-2	many	TRBJ2-3	CASRTVTSPDTQYF	TGTGCCAGCCGAACCGTGACTAGTCCGGATACGCAGTATTTT
.	TRBV27	few	TRBJ2-7	CASSPGLNPYEQYF	TGTGCCAGCAGCCCGGGACTCAATCCCTACGAGCAGTACTTC
.	TRBV6-2/TRBV6-3	.	TRBJ2-7	CASSSYHGDEQYF	TGTGCCAGCAGCAGTTACCATGGGGACGAGCAGTACTTC
.	TRBV4-1	few	TRBJ1-1	CASSQGSGNTEAFF	TGCGCCAGCAGCCAAGGCTCAGGGAACACTGAAGCTTTCTTT
.	TRBV4-1	.	TRBJ1-5	CASSQVEDQPPHF	TGCGCCAGCAGCCAAGTTGAGGATCAGCCCCCGCATTTT
.	TRBV19	.	TRBJ1-5	CASSFGFQQPQHF	TGTGCCAGTAGTTTCGGGTTTCAACAGCCCCAGCATTTT
.	TRBV12-3/TRBV12-4	many	TRBJ1-5	CASSLVENQPQHF	TGTGCCAGCAGTTTGGTAGAAAATCAGCCCCAGCATTTT
.	TRBV6-5	many	TRBJ1-5	CASSWTRNQPQHF	TGTGCCAGCAGTTGGACACGCAATCAGCCCCAGCATTTT
TRBD1	TRBV6-5	few	TRBJ2-5	CASSYRGRQGNQETQYF	TGTGCCAGCAGTTACAGGGGAAGACAGGGTAACCAAGAGACCCAGTACTTC
TRBD2	TRBV28	few	TRBJ2-5	CASSFLAGVETQYF	TGTGCCAGCAGTTTTCTTGCGGGAGTAGAGACCCAGTACTTC
TRBD2	TRBV6-5	many	TRBJ2-7	CASSYSTSGSYEQYF	TGTGCCAGCAGTTACTCGACTAGCGGGAGTTACGAGCAGTACTTC
.	TRBV7-9	many	TRBJ2-7	CASSLAAGAEQYF	TGTGCCAGCAGCTTAGCCGCAGGGGCCGAGCAGTACTTC
.	TRBV28	many	TRBJ2-2	CASALALNTGELFF	TGTGCCAGCGCCCTAGCACTGAACACCGGGGAGCTGTTTTTT
.	TRBV19	many	TRBJ2-6	CASTPVAAGANVLTF	TGTGCCAGTACCCCAGTCGCGGCTGGGGCCAACGTCCTGACTTTC
TRBD2	TRBV7-6	few	TRBJ2-3	CASSLVVFQREDGTDTQYF	TGTGCCAGCAGCTTAGTAGTCTTCCAGCGGGAGGACGGCACAGATACGCAGTATTTT
.	TRBV12-3/TRBV12-4	many	TRBJ1-5	CASTQGYQPQHF	TGTGCCAGCACCCAGGGTTATCAGCCCCAGCATTTT
.	TRBV2	few	TRBJ2-1	CASRQDYTSYNEQFF	TGTGCCAGCAGGCAAGACTATACCTCCTACAATGAGCAGTTCTTC
TRBD1	TRBV15	.	TRBJ1-5	CATSRDGQGLSNQPQHF	TGTGCCACCAGCAGAGATGGACAGGGGCTGAGCAATCAGCCCCAGCATTTT
TRBD2	TRBV27	many	TRBJ2-7	CASSLYPGTRYYEQYF	TGTGCCAGCAGTTTATATCCCGGGACTAGGTACTACGAGCAGTACTTC
.	TRBV7-6	few	TRBJ2-7	CASSKHGAYEQYF	TGTGCCAGCAGCAAGCACGGGGCCTACGAGCAGTACTTC
TRBD1	TRBV2	few	TRBJ1-3	CASSEGEARQGAETIYF	TGTGCCAGCAGTGAAGGGGAAGCGAGACAGGGGGCAGAAACCATATATTTT
.	TRBV21-1	.	TRBJ1-5	CASPAMGLNQPQHF	TGTGCCAGCCCAGCAATGGGGTTGAATCAGCCCCAGCATTTT
TRBD1	TRBV29-1	.	TRBJ2-3	CSVERGGQGSTGTQYF	TGCAGCGTTGAACGGGGAGGACAGGGAAGCACAGGTACGCAGTATTTT
TRBD1	TRBV7-9	.	TRBJ1-4	CASSLGGGFRSFNEKLFF	TGTGCCAGCAGCTTAGGAGGGGGCTTCCGGAGCTTTAATGAAAAACTGTTTTTT
.	TRBV10-3	few	TRBJ1-1	CAISESRGVNTEAFF	TGTGCCATCAGTGAGTCCCGGGGTGTGAACACTGAAGCTTTCTTT
TRBD2	TRBV20-1	.	TRBJ2-3	CSARDPTGGGGTSTDTQYF	TGCAGTGCTAGAGATCCCACCGGCGGCGGGGGGACGAGCACAGATACGCAGTATTTT